This T cell receptor beta chain is drawn from a study of blood T cell repertoires in COVID-19. Study-wide background: Acute and convalescent COVID-19 specimens originated in the United States, Italy and Spain. T cells, B-cell-depleted T cells, or PBMCs supplied cDNA or gDNA.

As processed by the authors: By means of reference gene primer amplification, nucleated cell counts were estimated. Assay used: immunoSEQ multiplex PCR; TCRdb lists only in-frame clones, some missing. For V, J and clone size, that table is used; D and trimming come from the DNA. The sample includes fewer than 200,000 clones, nearly 90% seen only once; the top ten take 1.5% to 2%. V was shortened by 6 bases and J by 6 bases, with 12 bases between the two germline ends. Germline CDR1 MNHEY, CDR2 SMNVEV (reference sequence). The CDR3 sequence is 12 residues long. Sequencing was performed on peripheral blood. The TCR originated in a man aged 18 to 29 who had recovered from COVID-19. V and J are TRBV27 and TRBJ2-7; D is uncertain. CDR3 region: CASSSTGREQYF. DNA for the CDR3: TGTGCCAGCAGCTCGACGGGTCGCGAGCAGTACTTC.